Sequencing of this T cell receptor (beta chain) was carried out in a study of blood T cell repertoires in COVID-19. The overall study: The origin of the acute and convalescent COVID-19 samples was the United States, Italy and Spain. T cells, B-cell-depleted T cells, or PBMCs provided the cDNA or gDNA that served as material.

Original methodology: Reference gene primer amplification gave estimated nucleated cell counts. The assay was immunoSEQ multiplex PCR, and TCRdb's table has in-frame clones only and misses some. V and J calls and clone size are as listed in that table; D and trimming were resolved from the DNA. The sample includes fewer than 120,000 clones, roughly 76% seen only once; the top ten take approximately 8%. The CDR3 sequence is 14 residues long. V was shortened by 3 bases and J by 8 bases, with 16 bases between the two germline ends. In germline, CDR1 is LGHNA, CDR2 YSLEER. The TCR was taken from an older woman with acute or convalescent COVID-19. This chain connects TRBV4-3 to TRBJ1-2; D not certain. The sample comprised peripheral blood. CDR3 residues: CASSHAGLSRGYTF. In nucleotides, the CDR3 is TGCGCCAGCAGCCACGCGGGTCTGTCCCGCGGCTACACCTTC.